This T cell receptor beta chain was identified during a study of vaccination effects on CD4 cells after COVID-19. Prior to sequencing, the ViraFEST assay stimulated PBMC with viral peptide pools, which expanded the antigen-specific CD4+ T cells. After less than 11 days in culture, the CD4+ T cells were isolated. Either the mRNA-1273 or the BNT162b2 vaccine was given to participants as two doses. The V end was cut by 3 bases, the J end by 0 bases, with 9 bases between. The length of the CDR3 is 16 residues. The V gene's germline CDR1 is MNHEY and CDR2 SVGAGI. This clone was seen only a few times. What it binds is not known. Assay: immunoSEQ multiplex PCR; the TCRdb copy retains only in-frame clones and omits some. The sample has about 81,000 clones; over 75% are singletons.

The V and J genes are TRBV6-5 and TRBJ1-6; no clear D. The clonotype originates from a human donor who received a COVID-19 vaccine. This specimen was CD4+ T cells from PBMCs cultured with HCoV-OC43 spike peptides, taken after COVID-19 vaccination. The subset here: HCoV-OC43 spike overlapping peptide pool stimulation. CDR3 loop: CASSYREYSYNSPLHF. The CDR3 nucleotides are TGTGCCAGCAGTTATCGGGAGTACTCCTATAATTCACCCCTCCACTTT.